This T cell receptor beta chain was recovered during a study of cytomegalovirus exposure and HLA in healthy donors. Study-wide results and caveats: It was reported that the classifier diagnosed cytomegalovirus status with high specificity and sensitivity in both the original and validation cohorts. CMV antigen specificity was confirmed in vitro for three CMV-associated chains. Cytomegalovirus-associated status was assigned to approximately 160 TCR beta chains. Later, an analysis found that TCR clusters from the first cohort tended to co-occur in the 110 or so validation repertoires.

The method was immunoSEQ multiplex PCR; TCRdb's version includes in-frame clones alone and lacks a portion of them. This sample has 150,000 to 200,000 clones, with around 88% found just once. The sample holds one count of this clone. Its antigen is currently unknown. The sample taken for sequencing was PBMCs. The receptor's source is a woman aged 18-29 years in good health and CMV-seronegative.

The CDR3 region is CASSQVPADTQYF. CDR3 sequence (DNA): TGCGCCAGCAGCCAAGTTCCAGCAGATACGCAGTATTTT. The chain has TRBV4-3 and TRBJ2-3; unclear D gene. CDR1 and CDR2 from the germline V gene are LGHNA and YSLEER. This CDR3 is 13 amino acids long. The V and J ends lost 1 base and 4 bases respectively, with 6 bases between them.